One and the same sample provided the 3 T cell receptor beta chains below, sequenced in a study of PD-L1 blockade in urothelial cancer. The data were produced by immunoSEQ multiplex PCR, yet TCRdb's version contains in-frame clones alone and is incomplete. The sample gives around 80,000 clones, about nine tenths of which show up once; around 5% is in the top ten. The sequencing here drew on PBMCs, taken around atezolizumab (anti-PD-L1) treatment. The receptors originated from a woman aged 70-85 years with urothelial cancer.

This clone was counted a single time. This chain uses TRBV5-1 with TRBJ2-3, with TRBD2 matching 8 bases. The germline V gene encodes CDR1 SGHRS and CDR2 YFSETQ. J was trimmed by 4 bases and V by 0 bases; bases with no gene match: 4. CDR3 length: 15 amino acids. The DNA of the CDR3 is TGCGCCAGCAGCTTGGCCGGGGGGGCGCCAGATACGCAGTATTTT. Amino acids: CASSLAGGAPDTQYF.

In nucleotides, the CDR3 is TGTGCCAGCAGTGAATTATGGAGCTACGAGCAGTACTTC. Translating gives CASSELWSYEQYF. The genes are TRBV25-1 and TRBJ2-7; D gene ambiguous. The CDR3 totals 13 residues. With 1 base removed from V and 3 bases from J, the gap between germline ends came to 7 bases. Per germline, CDR1 MGHDK and CDR2 SYGVNS.

The gene calls are TRBV5-1 and TRBJ2-4; TRBD2 matches 12 bases. The CDR3 is 16 amino acids. Losses at the gene ends were 0 bases for V and 7 bases for J; bases not matched to a gene: 5. CDR1 and CDR2 (germline): SGHRS, YFSETQ. For the CDR3, the DNA is TGCGCCAGCAGCTTGGTTCTAGCGGGAGGGTTGAACATTCAGTACTTC. It specifies CASSLVLAGGLNIQYF.